Reported below is one T cell receptor (beta chain). The record originates from a study of blood T cell repertoires in COVID-19. The germline gives CDR1 LGHDT, CDR2 YNNKEL (reference sequence). CDR3 length: 15 residues. J gave up 2 bases and V 3 bases, and 2 bases lay outside the gene matches. Clinical history reported by participants formed the basis on which cohorts were assigned. For recovered donors of Cohort 3, there were two negative PCRs, clearance, or symptom resolution. Original processing methods: Nucleated cell counts were estimated from reference gene primer amplification. Libraries were prepared by immunoSEQ multiplex PCR; TCRdb keeps only in-frame clonotypes and omits some of them. Clone size and the V and J calls come from that table; the DNA yielded D and trimming. The sample holds about 140,000 clones, over 60% seen once.

This rearrangement joins TRBV3-1 (or the pseudogene TRBV3-2) to TRBJ2-2, with 8 bases lining up with TRBD1. The sample consisted of PBMCs or T cells enriched from blood (not recorded which). The sequence was collected from a woman in her forties or fifties who had recovered from COVID-19. The CDR3 DNA sequence: TGTGCCAGCAGCCATGGGACAGGCAACACCGGGGAGCTGTTTTTT. Its protein is CASSHGTGNTGELFF.